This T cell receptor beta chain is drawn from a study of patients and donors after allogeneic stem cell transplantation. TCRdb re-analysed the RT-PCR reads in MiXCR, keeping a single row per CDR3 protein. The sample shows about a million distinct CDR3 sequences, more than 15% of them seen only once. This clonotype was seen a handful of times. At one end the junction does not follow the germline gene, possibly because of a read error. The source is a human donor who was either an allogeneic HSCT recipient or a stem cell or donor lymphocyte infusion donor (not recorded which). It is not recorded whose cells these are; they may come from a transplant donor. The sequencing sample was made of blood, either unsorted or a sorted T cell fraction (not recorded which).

This CDR3 reads CASRDPGTSYDEQFF. The CDR3 DNA reads TGTGCCAGCAGGGATCCCGGGACTAGCTACGATGAGCAGTTCTTC. The chain recombines TRBV6-1 with TRBJ2-1; 9 bases line up with TRBD2. CDR1 is MNHNS, CDR2 SASEGT, per germline. The CDR3 consists of 15 residues.